This T cell receptor beta chain was documented in a study of blood T cells in healthy people across ages. PBMCs, at least 6.5 million per sample, were isolated. The CDR3 length is 15 residues. Trimming cost V 2 bases and J 7 bases, with 18 bases left between them. CDR1 is MNHEY, CDR2 SVGAGI, per germline. The second PCR ran 7 to 11 cycles with a sample-barcoded 5' primer and J-beta primers. TCRdb independently ran MiXCR on the 5' RACE reads; one entry per CDR3 protein. The repertoire holds around 1,000,000 distinct CDR3 sequences, with 30% to 40% as singletons. The chain is built from TRBV6-5 and TRBJ2-7; D gene ambiguous. The sequenced sample consisted of blood. This TCR came from a young man in good health. CDR3 DNA: TGTGCCAGCAGTTACACGGCAGACTCCTACAATGAGCAGTACTTC. Translated, it gives CASSYTADSYNEQYF.